What follows are 4 T cell receptor beta chains derived from one specimen sequenced in a study of radiation and T cells in renal cell carcinoma. Profiled with immunoSEQ multiplex PCR; TCRdb holds only in-frame clones, not every one. Of about 130,000 clones in the sample, about 88% were seen once. Time point here: baseline pretreatment blood. The treatment here: 15 Gy SBRT to primary tumor, nephrectomy 4 weeks later. The sample here was blood, taken from a patient whose treatment included radiotherapy and nephrectomy. The receptor source for this set is a woman aged 45-65 years with renal cell carcinoma.

V gene TRBV29-1 combines with J gene TRBJ1-2; D call uncertain. The length of the CDR3 is 10 residues. Trimming removed 3 bases at V and 8 bases at J, with 7 bases between. Germline values: CDR1 SQVTM, CDR2 ANQGSEA. This CDR3 reads CSVDREGYTF. In DNA form, the CDR3 reads TGCAGCGTTGATCGGGAGGGCTACACCTTC.

This clone is a singleton in its sample. The V gene is TRBV21-1, the J gene TRBJ1-5. TRBV21-1 is a pseudogene locus. The CDR3 sequence is 15 residues long. CDR3 protein: CASSRGHYSNQPQHF. CDR3 in DNA: TGTGCCAGCAGCAGGGGTCATTATAGCAATCAGCCCCAGCATTTT.

This clone was seen once. The genes are TRBV7-3 and TRBJ1-1; D possibly corresponds to TRBD1 (5 bases). V was clipped by 5 bases and J by 0 bases, with 13 bases between them. The CDR3 has 15 residues. Germline CDR1 SGHTA, CDR2 FQGTGA. In nucleotides, the CDR3 is TGTGCCAGCAGCGAAGCAGGGTCCATGAACACTGAAGCTTTCTTT. Translated, it gives CASSEAGSMNTEAFF.

This rearrangement joins TRBV7-2 to TRBJ2-3; D call uncertain. The V end lost 0 bases, the J end lost 2 bases, and 6 bases lay between the germline ends. Germline V lookup: CDR1 SGHTA, CDR2 FQGNSA. This CDR3 contains 14 residues. The CDR3 loop reads CASSLASLTDTQYF. CDR3 sequence (DNA): TGTGCCAGCAGCTTAGCGAGCCTCACAGATACGCAGTATTTT.